This TCR beta chain emerged from a study of shared clonotypes between healthy human individuals. Study overall: Plates per donor: three CD4 naive, three CD4 memory, two CD8 naive, one CD8 memory.

The CDR3 is 14 residues long. The ends were cut back, 1 base at V and 5 bases at J, with 11 bases in the middle. Germline CDR1 reads SEHNR; CDR2 reads FQNEAQ (reference sequence). Profiling relied on immunoSEQ multiplex PCR, and the TCRdb table lists in-frame clones only, not all of them. This sample has fewer than 1 million clones, with 96% found just once. Naivety among CD8 cells was defined by CD45RO negativity and positive CCR7 selection, thereby excluding terminally differentiated effector memory CD45RA+ cells. Sequencing was done on a sample of naive CD8+ T cells sorted from blood. The rearrangement uses TRBV7-9 and TRBJ1-2, with no clear D. This receptor was obtained from a man in his thirties or forties in good health. The CDR3 here is CASSLDGLRYGYTF. The CDR3 DNA reads as TGTGCCAGCAGCTTAGACGGCCTCCGGTATGGCTACACCTTC.